One sample yielded the 25 T cell receptor beta chains listed below, sequenced in a study of blood T cell repertoires in COVID-19. Produced via immunoSEQ multiplex PCR; TCRdb's table is partial and in-frame only. The data hold 200,000 to 250,000 clones, with around 85% observed a single time. The sample was PBMCs or T cells enriched from blood (not recorded which). These receptors were collected from a woman aged 35 to 49 with acute COVID-19.

A few counts support this clone. The CDR3 bases are TGTGCCAGCAGCTCGGGTTTGTCTGCCGTGAACAATGAGCAGTTCTTC. Translating gives CASSSGLSAVNNEQFF. The J gene is TRBJ2-1, the V gene TRBV5-5; the D is unclear. The V end was cut by 3 bases, the J end by 5 bases, with 18 bases between. The CDR3 contains 16 residues. Germline V gives CDR1 SGHKS, CDR2 YYEKEE (reference sequence).

V and J are TRBV5-1 and TRBJ2-7; tentative D call: TRBD2 (6 bases). The CDR3 is 14 amino acids. With 3 bases removed from V and 13 bases from J, the gap between germline ends came to 23 bases. CDR1 is SGHRS, CDR2 YFSETQ, per germline. CDR3 in DNA: TGCGCCAGCAGCTGGGCCACCCAGGAGGGCGAGGAATACTTC. Its translation is CASSWATQEGEEYF. Supplemented by reference TRBV5-1 and TRBJ2-7, the full variable domain reads KAGVTQTPRYLIKTRGQQVTLSCSPISGHRSVSWYQQTPGQGLQFLFEYFSETQRNKGNFPGRFSGRQFSNSRSEMNVSTLELGDSALYLCASSWATQEGEEYFGPGTRLTVT.

The chain couples TRBV12-3 or TRBV12-4 to TRBJ1-2; D perhaps matches TRBD1 (5 bases). Trimming cost V 7 bases and J 8 bases, with 14 bases left between them. The length of the CDR3 is 12 residues. CDR3 protein: CASTFQGRGYTF. The CDR3 nucleotides read TGTGCCAGCACCTTCCAGGGCCGGGGCTACACCTTC.

This clone was detected only a few times. The chain combines TRBV2 with TRBJ2-7; TRBD1 agrees at 7 bases. The CDR3 length is 12 residues. The V gene end was trimmed by 4 bases and the J gene end by 3 bases; junction bases not matched to a gene: 0. Per germline, CDR1 SNHLY and CDR2 FYNNEI. CDR3 DNA: TGTGCCAGCAGTGGGGACAGCTACGAGCAGTACTTC. Translating gives CASSGDSYEQYF.

This rearrangement joins TRBV4-1 to TRBJ2-1; 7 nucleotides agree with TRBD2. The V segment lost 3 bases and the J segment 0 bases; nucleotides outside the gene matches: 11. There are 18 residues in the CDR3. Germline CDR1 is MGHRA and CDR2 is YSYEKL. In nucleotides, the CDR3 is TGCGCCAGCAGCCACAGGGCGGGGGAGCGGACCTCCTACAATGAGCAGTTCTTC. It is translated as CASSHRAGERTSYNEQFF.

J is TRBJ2-1 and V is TRBV19; TRBD2 matches at 10 bases. The CDR3 is made up of 16 amino acids. With 6 bases clipped from V and 4 bases from J, the junction kept 9 bases outside the gene matches. Germline CDR1 and CDR2: LNHDA and SQIVND (reference sequence). CDR3 sequence: CASRKTSGLLYNEQFF. The CDR3 region has the DNA TGTGCCAGTAGGAAGACTAGCGGGCTTCTATACAATGAGCAGTTCTTC.

The genes are TRBV7-2 and TRBJ2-1; D uncertain. The CDR3 loop spans 13 amino acids. The V gene's germline CDR1 is SGHTA and CDR2 FQGNSA. Trimming removed 1 base from V and 4 bases from J, with 5 bases in between. CDR3 region: CASSLVQYNEQFF. The CDR3, as DNA: TGTGCCAGCAGCTTAGTTCAGTACAATGAGCAGTTCTTC.

This clone was counted a single time. The rearrangement joins TRBV7-9 to TRBJ1-1; possibly TRBD1 for D (5 bases). The CDR3 has 14 amino acids. Germline-derived CDR1 and CDR2 are SEHNR and FQNEAQ (reference sequence). V lost 1 base and J 2 bases, leaving 8 bases between the germline ends. The CDR3 DNA reads as TGTGCCAGCAGCTTAGTACAGGCAAACACTGAAGCTTTCTTT. This sequence encodes CASSLVQANTEAFF. The full variable domain, with the rest looked up from reference TRBV7-9 and TRBJ1-1, is DTGVSQNPRHKITKRGQNVTFRCDPISEHNRLYWYRQTLGQGPEFLTYFQNEAQLEKSRLLSDRFSAERPKGSFSTLEIQRTEQGDSAMYLCASSLVQANTEAFFGQGTRLTVV.

The gene calls are TRBV4-2 and TRBJ2-5, with TRBD2 matching over 13 bases. CDR3 length: 18 amino acids. With V trimmed by 0 bases and J by 4 bases, 8 bases remained unmatched. Germline loops: CDR1 LGHNA, CDR2 YNFKEQ. CDR3 amino acids: CASSQELAGGRDTETQYF. CDR3 nucleotide sequence: TGTGCCAGCAGCCAAGAACTAGCGGGGGGGAGGGACACAGAGACCCAGTACTTC.

The chain is built from TRBV10-2 and TRBJ2-1; 8 nucleotides match TRBD2. Germline assignment: CDR1 WSHSY and CDR2 SAAADI. Trimming cost V 6 bases and J 5 bases; bases outside gene matches: 9. The CDR3 contains 15 residues. The CDR3 is CASRTSGQGNNEQFF. The CDR3 nucleotides are TGCGCCAGCAGAACTAGCGGCCAGGGCAACAATGAGCAGTTCTTC.

V usage is TRBV7-2 and J usage is TRBJ2-3, with TRBD1 matching 7 bases. V was pared by 5 bases and J by 2 bases, with 4 bases of the junction left unmatched. The germline CDR1 and CDR2 sequences are SGHTA and FQGNSA. The CDR3 has 14 residues. CDR3 protein: CASSRDRATDTQYF. In nucleotides, the CDR3 is TGTGCCAGCAGCCGGGACAGAGCCACAGATACGCAGTATTTT.

This rearrangement joins TRBV7-2 to TRBJ2-5, with 12 bases identical to TRBD2. Trimming at V came to 5 bases and at J to 5 bases, leaving 9 bases not matched to a gene. CDR1 and CDR2 (germline): SGHTA, FQGNSA. CDR3 length equals 16 residues. The CDR3 sequence: CASSPSGGAQSETQYF. The CDR3 DNA is TGTGCCAGCAGCCCTAGCGGGGGGGCCCAGAGCGAGACCCAGTACTTC. Combining the CDR3 with reference TRBV7-2 and TRBJ2-5 gives the whole variable domain GAGVSQSPSNKVTEKGKDVELRCDPISGHTALYWYRQSLGQGLEFLIYFQGNSAPDKSGLPSDRFSAERTGGSVSTLTIQRTQQEDSAVYLCASSPSGGAQSETQYFGPGTRLLVL.

Turning to this clone: Other DNA sequences from this sample encode an identical CDR3 as well. The V and J genes are TRBV5-1 and TRBJ2-3, with 10 positions matching TRBD2. J was trimmed by 2 bases and V by 1 base; bases with no gene match: 1. The CDR3 is 15 amino acids. Germline values: CDR1 SGHRS, CDR2 YFSETQ. The CDR3 here is CASSLTSGTTDTQYF. The CDR3 nucleotides read TGCGCCAGCAGCTTGACTAGCGGGACCACAGATACGCAGTATTTT. Combining the CDR3 with reference TRBV5-1 and TRBJ2-3 gives the whole variable domain KAGVTQTPRYLIKTRGQQVTLSCSPISGHRSVSWYQQTPGQGLQFLFEYFSETQRNKGNFPGRFSGRQFSNSRSEMNVSTLELGDSALYLCASSLTSGTTDTQYFGPGTRLTVL.

The J gene is TRBJ1-5, the V gene TRBV19; possible D gene TRBD1, 5 bases. V gave up 3 bases and J gave up 6 bases, with 12 bases separating them. Germline V lookup: CDR1 LNHDA, CDR2 SQIVND (reference sequence). The CDR3 consists of 14 residues. DNA of the CDR3: TGTGCCAGTAGTATTGGAGCGGGGGGTCAGCCCCAGCATTTT. This translates into CASSIGAGGQPQHF. Looking up the rest from reference TRBV19 and TRBJ1-5 gives the full variable domain: DGGITQSPKYLFRKEGQNVTLSCEQNLNHDAMYWYRQDPGQGLRLIYYSQIVNDFQKGDIAEGYSVSREKKESFPLTVTSAQKNPTAFYLCASSIGAGGQPQHFGDGTRLSIL.

The chain combines TRBV9 with TRBJ1-4; 7 nucleotides align to TRBD1. Trimming cost V 3 bases and J 4 bases; bases outside gene matches: 3. There are 14 residues in the CDR3. Germline V CDR1 and CDR2: SGDLS, YYNGEE. CDR3 amino acids: CASSEGQLNEKLFF. The CDR3 nucleotides are TGTGCCAGCAGCGAGGGACAGCTTAATGAAAAACTGTTTTTT.

This clone occurred a few times. The rearrangement uses TRBV4-2 and TRBJ2-7, with D unclear. V was pared by 0 bases and J by 1 base, with 13 bases between. The CDR3 runs to 16 residues. Germline lookup yields CDR1 LGHNA and CDR2 YNFKEQ. The CDR3: CASSQESTYRSYEQYF. CDR3 sequence (DNA): TGTGCCAGCAGCCAAGAATCCACCTACCGATCCTACGAGCAGTACTTC.

The chain employs TRBV7-9 and TRBJ2-1; 8 nucleotides agree with TRBD2. Trimming at V came to 3 bases and at J to 8 bases, leaving 9 bases not matched to a gene. The CDR3 runs 15 residues. CDR1 SEHNR and CDR2 FQNEAQ come from the germline V gene (reference sequence). The CDR3 coding sequence is TGTGCCAGCAGCTTGTGGCGGGAGGCAAGGGATGAGCAGTTCTTC. It encodes CASSLWREARDEQFF.

This clone was detected only a few times. V and J are TRBV4-1 and TRBJ2-2; D not resolved. The germline V gene encodes CDR1 MGHRA and CDR2 YSYEKL. The CDR3 contains 16 residues. V gave up 0 bases and J gave up 4 bases, with 12 bases separating them. Here the CDR3 DNA reads TGCGCCAGCAGCCAAGATCACAGTTTGGGCACCGGGGAGCTGTTTTTT. Amino acid sequence: CASSQDHSLGTGELFF.

The chain is built from TRBV5-6 and TRBJ1-2; D gene uncertain. CDR3 size: 17 residues. V dropped 6 bases and J dropped 3 bases, with 24 bases sitting between them. The V gene's germline CDR1 is SGHDT and CDR2 YYEEEE. The CDR3 DNA reads as TGTGCCAGCACTACCGTGGGCAGAGGGTCTGTTTACTATGGCTACACCTTC. This encodes CASTTVGRGSVYYGYTF.

In this sample, this clone turned up a few times. V usage is TRBV4-3 and J usage is TRBJ1-1; TRBD1 is a possible D gene (6 bases). CDR3 length equals 16 residues. Trimming shortened V by 0 bases and J by 2 bases, and 13 bases separated the two germline ends. In germline, CDR1 is LGHNA, CDR2 YSLEER. The chain's CDR3 is CASSQDARGSNTEAFF. The CDR3, as DNA: TGCGCCAGCAGCCAAGATGCAAGGGGGAGTAACACTGAAGCTTTCTTT.

This clone was observed a handful of times. The DNA of the CDR3 is TGTGCCACCAGCACGACAGGGGATGGCGGCTACACCTTC. This sequence encodes CATSTTGDGGYTF. The rearrangement joins TRBV15 to TRBJ1-2; 8 nucleotides align to TRBD1. CDR3 length: 13 residues. Losses at the gene ends were 4 bases for V and 8 bases for J; bases not matched to a gene: 6. Germline V CDR1 and CDR2: LNHNV, YYDKDF (reference sequence).

The chain couples TRBV7-9 to TRBJ1-1; D is perhaps TRBD1 (6 bases). This CDR3 has 13 amino acids. Deletions cut 5 bases from V and 8 bases from J, with 15 bases between. Germline loops: CDR1 SEHNR, CDR2 FQNEAQ (reference sequence). DNA of the CDR3: TGTGCCAGCAGCCCCCCGAGCAGGGGAGAAGCTTTCTTT. This translates into CASSPPSRGEAFF.

This clone was detected once. The rearrangement uses TRBV27 and TRBJ1-4; D not resolved. Germline CDR1 reads MNHEY; CDR2 reads SMNVEV (reference sequence). V lost 6 bases, J lost 5 bases, and 13 bases lay in between. The CDR3 sequence is 14 residues long. CDR3 loop: CASSRRGFNEKLFF. In DNA, the CDR3 is TGTGCCAGCAGCCGCCGGGGATTCAATGAAAAACTGTTTTTT.

The chain employs TRBV7-6 and TRBJ1-1, with 7 bases that match TRBD1. The V segment lost 5 bases and the J segment 5 bases; nucleotides outside the gene matches: 8. Germline V gene lookup returns CDR1 SGHVS and CDR2 FNYEAQ. This CDR3 contains 14 residues. The CDR3 coding sequence is TGTGCCAGCAGCGATAGACAGGGAGATACTGAAGCTTTCTTT. Translated: CASSDRQGDTEAFF.

The chain combines TRBV7-8 with TRBJ2-7, with D possibly matching TRBD1 (5 bases). The CDR3 has 16 amino acids. Deletions cut 1 base from V and 3 bases from J, with 16 bases between. Germline V gives CDR1 SGHVS, CDR2 FQNEAQ. CDR3 in DNA: TGTGCCAGCAGCTTAGTCGTGACAGTCACCAGCTACGAGCAGTACTTC. Residues: CASSLVVTVTSYEQYF.